Following are 16 T cell receptor beta chains from one sample sequenced in a study of blood T cell repertoires in COVID-19. Some clones are missing from TCRdb's copy, which holds only in-frame ones; the method was immunoSEQ multiplex PCR. The sample lists approximately 190,000 clones; 80% to 85% were seen once. Sequencing was carried out using peripheral blood. The receptors were gathered from a woman aged 35 to 49 with acute or convalescent COVID-19.

The V and J genes are TRBV18 and TRBJ1-1; tentatively, D is TRBD1 (6 bases). Germline values: CDR1 KGHSH, CDR2 LQKENI. Trimming pared 4 bases from V and 1 base from J, leaving 13 bases between. CDR3 length: 15 amino acids. The CDR3 DNA reads TGTGCCAGCTCACTTAGCCACAGGGAGAACACTGAAGCTTTCTTT. It translates to CASSLSHRENTEAFF.

V and J are TRBV18 and TRBJ2-7, with 7 positions matching TRBD1. CDR1 KGHSH and CDR2 LQKENI come from the germline V gene. With V trimmed by 2 bases and J by 2 bases, 6 bases remained unmatched. This CDR3 has 15 amino acids. CDR3: CASSPADRITYEQYF. The CDR3 nucleotides are TGTGCCAGCTCACCAGCGGACAGGATAACCTACGAGCAGTACTTC.

The V gene is TRBV19, the J gene TRBJ1-1, with TRBD1 identical over 10 bases. V was clipped by 5 bases and J by 1 base; unmatched bases: 7. Germline V CDR1 and CDR2: LNHDA, SQIVND (reference sequence). This CDR3 has 16 amino acids. The CDR3: CASSRQGAGGNTEAFF. The CDR3 coding sequence is TGTGCCAGTAGTCGACAGGGGGCAGGGGGGAACACTGAAGCTTTCTTT.

This rearrangement joins TRBV18 to TRBJ2-7; 8 bases are shared with TRBD1. This CDR3 has 15 amino acids. Trimming cost V 3 bases and J 1 base; bases outside gene matches: 5. Looked up from germline, CDR1 is KGHSH and CDR2 is LQKENI. CDR3 DNA sequence: TGTGCCAGCTCACCTGGACAGGGTTGGTCCTACGAGCAGTACTTC. It is translated as CASSPGQGWSYEQYF.

The rearrangement links TRBV28 to TRBJ1-3; D remains ambiguous. V dropped 8 bases and J dropped 3 bases, with 11 bases sitting between them. The germline CDR1 and CDR2 sequences are MDHEN and SYDVKM. The CDR3 sequence is 13 residues long. The CDR3 spells CASEGGLGNTIYF. DNA of the CDR3: TGTGCCAGCGAGGGTGGGCTTGGAAACACCATATATTTT.

This clone was picked up a small number of times. This chain joins TRBV1 and TRBJ1-4; TRBD1, the table's D call, lacks a check against the DNA. TRBV1 is noted as a pseudogene. This CDR3 has 17 amino acids. Here the CDR3 DNA reads TGCACCAGCAGCCAAGGCGCGACAGAGGCAACTAATGAAAAACTGTTTTTT. Translated: CTSSQGATEATNEKLFF.

This chain uses TRBV11-2 with TRBJ1-6, with 10 bases that match TRBD1. Trimming removed 5 bases from V and 7 bases from J; junction bases left unmatched: 11. This CDR3 is built from 17 residues. CDR1 is SGHAT and CDR2 is FQNNGV in the germline V gene. DNA of the CDR3: TGTGCCAGCAGCCCCGGGACAGGGGCCGGAGGAAATTCACCCCTCCACTTT. The encoded protein is CASSPGTGAGGNSPLHF. The full variable domain, its missing parts supplied by reference TRBV11-2 and TRBJ1-6, is EAGVAQSPRYKIIEKRQSVAFWCNPISGHATLYWYQQILGQGPKLLIQFQNNGVVDDSQLPKDRFSAERLKGVDSTLKIQPAKLEDSAVYLCASSPGTGAGGNSPLHFGNGTRLTVT.

The rearrangement links TRBV7-8 to TRBJ1-5, with D uncertain. The V end lost 0 bases, the J end lost 0 bases, and 9 bases lay between the germline ends. Germline CDR1 and CDR2: SGHVS and FQNEAQ. The length of the CDR3 is 16 residues. CDR3 in DNA: TGTGCCAGCAGCTTAGCGGTCAGTCTTAGCAATCAGCCCCAGCATTTT. Translation: CASSLAVSLSNQPQHF.

The genes are TRBV2 and TRBJ1-5; D not certain. V was cut by 3 bases and J by 9 bases, with 9 bases left in between. Germline V gene data show CDR1 as SNHLY and CDR2 as FYNNEI. The CDR3 runs to 12 residues. CDR3 in DNA: TGTGCCAGCAGTGACCAGATGTGGCCCCAGCATTTT. This encodes CASSDQMWPQHF.

The chain is built from TRBV2 and TRBJ2-2; 13 bases are shared with TRBD2. In germline, CDR1 is SNHLY, CDR2 FYNNEI. With V trimmed by 6 bases and J by 4 bases, 8 bases remained unmatched. The CDR3 is 17 amino acids. CDR3 sequence reads: CASRQTSGRAATGELFF. CDR3 in DNA: TGTGCCAGCAGACAAACTAGCGGGAGGGCCGCCACCGGGGAGCTGTTTTTT. The variable domain in full, with the rest retrieved from reference TRBV2 and TRBJ2-2, is EPEVTQTPSHQVTQMGQEVILRCVPISNHLYFYWYRQILGQKVEFLVSFYNNEISEKSEIFDDQFSVERPDGSNFTLKIRSTKLEDSAMYFCASRQTSGRAATGELFFGEGSRLTVL.

About this clone: Within the sample, other DNA sequences also encode this same CDR3. J is TRBJ1-1 and V is TRBV14, with a tentative D call TRBD1 (5 bases). CDR3 length: 13 amino acids. Germline CDR1 is SGHDN and CDR2 is FVKESK. V lost 4 bases to trimming and J lost 2 bases, with 8 bases between them. Here the CDR3 DNA reads TGTGCCAGCAGCCGGGGCCTCAACACTGAAGCTTTCTTT. It codes for CASSRGLNTEAFF.

With respect to this clone: The same CDR3 is also encoded by other DNA sequences in this sample. This chain connects TRBV12-3 or TRBV12-4 to TRBJ2-7; a possible D gene is TRBD2 (6 bases). V was clipped by 3 bases and J by 6 bases, with 9 bases between them. This CDR3 region has 12 residues. The CDR3 region has the DNA TGTGCCAGCAGTTTTGCGGGGTTCGAGCAGTACTTC. As protein: CASSFAGFEQYF.

This sequence joins TRBV30 and TRBJ1-2, with a possible D match to TRBD1 (6 bases). The CDR3 has 13 residues. V lost 0 bases, J lost 7 bases, and 12 bases lay in between. Germline CDR1 is GTSNPN and CDR2 is SVGIG (reference sequence). The CDR3 spells CAWSVKGGGGYTF. The DNA of the CDR3 is TGTGCCTGGAGTGTCAAAGGGGGTGGTGGCTACACCTTC. Filled out from reference TRBV30 and TRBJ1-2, the complete variable domain reads SQTIHQWPATLVQPVGSPLSLECTVEGTSNPNLYWYRQAAGRGLQLLFYSVGIGQISSEVPQNLSASRPQDRQFILSSKKLLLSDSGFYLCAWSVKGGGGYTFGSGTRLTVV.

The genes are TRBV28 and TRBJ2-6; 8 nucleotides match TRBD1. The J segment lost 0 bases and the V segment lost 7 bases, leaving 11 bases of the junction unmatched. Germline-derived CDR1 and CDR2 are MDHEN and SYDVKM. The CDR3 length is 18 residues. The chain's CDR3 is CASTKDRAYNSGANVLTF. The DNA of the CDR3 is TGTGCCAGCACCAAGGACAGGGCCTACAACTCTGGGGCCAACGTCCTGACTTTC.

This chain uses TRBV9 with TRBJ2-1, with 8 bases matching TRBD2. CDR1 is SGDLS and CDR2 is YYNGEE in the germline V gene. The CDR3 loop spans 16 amino acids. The trim removed 0 bases at V and 12 bases at J, leaving 14 bases unmatched. CDR3 sequence reads: CASSVVPSGRTSGQFF. CDR3 DNA sequence: TGTGCCAGCAGCGTAGTTCCTAGCGGGCGAACATCGGGGCAGTTCTTC.

DNA of the CDR3: TGTGCCAGCAGTCGTCAGACTAGCACAGATACGCAGTATTTT. Amino acid sequence: CASSRQTSTDTQYF. The chain carries TRBV6-5 and TRBJ2-3, with D hard to call. V was shortened by 5 bases and J by 0 bases, with 9 bases between the two germline ends. The germline CDR1 and CDR2 sequences are MNHEY and SVGAGI. CDR3 length: 14 residues.